Listed below are T cell receptor beta chains from one sample, sequenced in a study of Graves' ophthalmopathy and Graves' hyperthyroidism. TCRdb reprocessed the multiplex PCR reads with MiXCR, giving one entry per CDR3 protein. The table shows hundreds of thousands of distinct CDR3 sequences, with over 20% occurring only once. What was sequenced was peripheral blood. The source is a woman aged 18-29 years with stable Graves' hyperthyroidism. Some clones in this sample may be carry-over from other donors' samples. Each CDR3 is given without its conserved first and last residue. The order of the fields is CDR3 protein, J gene, V gene.

CDR3: ASSQEYGTGLKYEQY
J: TRBJ2-7
V: TRBV4-1

CDR3: ASSKQGTSWGYT
J: TRBJ1-2
V: TRBV12-3/TRBV12-4

CDR3: ASSETVNTGGLF
J: TRBJ2-2
V: TRBV6-1

CDR3: ASSPEGLRGGSSYEQY
J: TRBJ2-7
V: TRBV18

CDR3: AWGGFSLSGGPGEQY
J: TRBJ2-7
V: TRBV30

CDR3: ASAIDSSYEQY
J: TRBJ2-7
V: TRBV6-1

CDR3: ASRHPNHGYT
J: TRBJ1-2
V: TRBV6-5

CDR3: ASSLMTGGYNQPQH
J: TRBJ1-5
V: TRBV28

CDR3: TSSQGQQGAGYEQY
J: TRBJ2-7
V: TRBV4-1

CDR3: ASSPRDTGYT
J: TRBJ1-2
V: TRBV6-1

CDR3: ASSQGGAF
J: TRBJ1-1
V: TRBV2

CDR3: ASRTGGDQPQH
J: TRBJ1-5
V: TRBV2

CDR3: ASSFGGFSGYEQY
J: TRBJ2-7
V: TRBV7-2

CDR3: ASGGPYRLLKYGYT
J: TRBJ1-2
V: TRBV12-5

CDR3: ASSRGRGSTYEQY
J: TRBJ2-7
V: TRBV28

CDR3: ASSYSQAINDGYT
J: TRBJ1-2
V: TRBV6-5

CDR3: SVSGRMNTEAF
J: TRBJ1-1
V: TRBV29-1

CDR3: ASRSHLGGETQY
J: TRBJ2-5
V: TRBV6-2/TRBV6-3

CDR3: ASSSPRGPYEQY
J: TRBJ2-7
V: TRBV6-5

CDR3: ASSHSGGPGYEQY
J: TRBJ2-7
V: TRBV5-1

CDR3: ASTGRTNYGYT
J: TRBJ1-2
V: TRBV19

CDR3: ASSPRGDYGYT
J: TRBJ1-2
V: TRBV12-3/TRBV12-4

CDR3: ASSLGPGGSYEQY
J: TRBJ2-7
V: TRBV27

CDR3: ASSLRGLGGNTIY
J: TRBJ1-3
V: TRBV11-2

CDR3: ASSRQNIDEQY
J: TRBJ2-7
V: TRBV30

CDR3: AWSVGMVNQPQH
J: TRBJ1-5
V: TRBV30

CDR3: ASSQLGGRGGIYEQY
J: TRBJ2-7
V: TRBV4-2

CDR3: ASSFGGGNPPLH
J: TRBJ1-6
V: TRBV28

CDR3: ASRTGVGKNIQY
J: TRBJ2-4
V: TRBV2

CDR3: ASSYSSGTEYGYT
J: TRBJ1-2
V: TRBV6-5

CDR3: ASSQVSTGNTEAF
J: TRBJ1-1
V: TRBV4-1

CDR3: ASGAPGGELF
J: TRBJ2-2
V: TRBV12-3/TRBV12-4

CDR3: AGSLAWEDGYT
J: TRBJ1-2
V: TRBV5-1

CDR3: ASWSPREVNTIY
J: TRBJ1-3
V: TRBV12-3/TRBV12-4

CDR3: ASSQDPGLAGGNYEQY
J: TRBJ2-7
V: TRBV14

CDR3: ASSLGSTLGYEQY
J: TRBJ2-7
V: TRBV7-9

CDR3: ASSSTRTGGNIQY
J: TRBJ2-4
V: TRBV14

CDR3: ASSLEESYEQY
J: TRBJ2-7
V: TRBV28

CDR3: ASSQGTVTNYGYT
J: TRBJ1-2
V: TRBV14

CDR3: ASSLGGFQETQY
J: TRBJ2-5
V: TRBV27

CDR3: ASSYSGTGGYGYT
J: TRBJ1-2
V: TRBV6-5

CDR3: SNYTRVEQY
J: TRBJ2-7
V: TRBV20-1

CDR3: ASSLEGQDYSYEQY
J: TRBJ2-7
V: TRBV11-2

CDR3: ASSTGSGGRPSYEQY
J: TRBJ2-7
V: TRBV6-4

CDR3: ASSQDIGGAMNTEAF
J: TRBJ1-1
V: TRBV4-3

CDR3: ASSQQGPDNSPLH
J: TRBJ1-6
V: TRBV6-1

CDR3: ASSQGDEVRQH
J: TRBJ1-5
V: TRBV6-1

CDR3: ATSRDPPGRGTEAF
J: TRBJ1-1
V: TRBV15

CDR3: ASSERRVGTEAF
J: TRBJ1-1
V: TRBV25-1

CDR3: ASSHHHTGTSGSFTGELF
J: TRBJ2-2
V: TRBV4-2

CDR3: SVGHPNTEAF
J: TRBJ1-1
V: TRBV29-1

CDR3: ASSVDGRPYEQY
J: TRBJ2-7
V: TRBV2

CDR3: ASRWDMNTEAF
J: TRBJ1-1
V: TRBV6-1

CDR3: ASSGAENTEAF
J: TRBJ1-1
V: TRBV6-2/TRBV6-3

CDR3: SVEVAVMNTEAF
J: TRBJ1-1
V: TRBV29-1

CDR3: ASSGDYLRDPIGRDEQY
J: TRBJ2-7
V: TRBV6-1

CDR3: ASRWDSNYGYT
J: TRBJ1-2
V: TRBV6-5

CDR3: ASSLVGLAAHEQY
J: TRBJ2-7
V: TRBV7-9

CDR3: ASGLILARGVGELF
J: TRBJ2-2
V: TRBV12-5